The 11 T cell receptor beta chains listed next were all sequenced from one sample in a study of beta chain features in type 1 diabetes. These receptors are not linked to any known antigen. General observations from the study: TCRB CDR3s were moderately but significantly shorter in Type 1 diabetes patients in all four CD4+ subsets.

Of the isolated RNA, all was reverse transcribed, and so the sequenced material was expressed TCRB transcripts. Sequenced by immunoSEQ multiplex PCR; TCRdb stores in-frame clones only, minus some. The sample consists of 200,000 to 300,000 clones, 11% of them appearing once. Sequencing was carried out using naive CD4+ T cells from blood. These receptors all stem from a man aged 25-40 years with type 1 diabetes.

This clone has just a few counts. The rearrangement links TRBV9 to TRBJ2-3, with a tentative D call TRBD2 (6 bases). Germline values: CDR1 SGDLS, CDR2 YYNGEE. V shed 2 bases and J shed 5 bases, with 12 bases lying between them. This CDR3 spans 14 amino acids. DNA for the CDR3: TGTGCCAGCAGCGTCAACGTGGGGGGAGATACGCAGTATTTT. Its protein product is CASSVNVGGDTQYF.

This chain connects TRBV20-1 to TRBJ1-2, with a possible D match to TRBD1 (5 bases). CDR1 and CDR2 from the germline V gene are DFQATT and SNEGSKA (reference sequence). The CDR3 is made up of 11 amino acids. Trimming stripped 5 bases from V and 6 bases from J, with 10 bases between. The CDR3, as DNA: TGCAGTGCTTCAGGGAACGATGGCTACACCTTC. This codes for CSASGNDGYTF.

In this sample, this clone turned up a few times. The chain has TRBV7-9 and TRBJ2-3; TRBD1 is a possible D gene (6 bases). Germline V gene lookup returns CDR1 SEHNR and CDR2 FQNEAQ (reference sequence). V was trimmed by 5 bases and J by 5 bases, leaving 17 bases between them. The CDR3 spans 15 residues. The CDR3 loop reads CASSPGTIPRDTQYF. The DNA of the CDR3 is TGTGCCAGCAGCCCCGGGACAATTCCGCGAGATACGCAGTATTTT.

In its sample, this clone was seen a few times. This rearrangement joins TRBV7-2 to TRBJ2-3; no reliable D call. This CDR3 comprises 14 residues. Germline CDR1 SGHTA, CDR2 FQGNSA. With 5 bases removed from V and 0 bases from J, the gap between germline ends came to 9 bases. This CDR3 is CASSLRQSTDTQYF. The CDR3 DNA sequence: TGTGCCAGCAGCCTCCGACAAAGCACAGATACGCAGTATTTT.

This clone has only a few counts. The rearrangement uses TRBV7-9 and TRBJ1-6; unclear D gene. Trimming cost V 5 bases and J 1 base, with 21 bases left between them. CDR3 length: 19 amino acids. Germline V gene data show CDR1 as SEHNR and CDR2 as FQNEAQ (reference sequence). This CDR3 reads CASSRLGDSTVSYNSPLHF. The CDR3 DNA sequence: TGTGCCAGCAGCCGACTGGGTGACTCGACGGTATCCTATAATTCACCCCTCCACTTT.

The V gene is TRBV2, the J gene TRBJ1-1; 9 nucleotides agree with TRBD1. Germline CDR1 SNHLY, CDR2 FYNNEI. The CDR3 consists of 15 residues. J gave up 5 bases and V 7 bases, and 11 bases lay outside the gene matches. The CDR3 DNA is TGTGCCAGCACTAGTTCCGGGACAGGGAGGACTGAAGCTTTCTTT. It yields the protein CASTSSGTGRTEAFF.

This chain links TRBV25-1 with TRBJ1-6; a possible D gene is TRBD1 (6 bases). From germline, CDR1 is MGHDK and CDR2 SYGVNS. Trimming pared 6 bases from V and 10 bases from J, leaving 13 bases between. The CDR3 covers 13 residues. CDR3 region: CASRRNRESPLHF. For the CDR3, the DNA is TGTGCCAGCAGGCGAAACAGGGAATCACCCCTCCACTTT.

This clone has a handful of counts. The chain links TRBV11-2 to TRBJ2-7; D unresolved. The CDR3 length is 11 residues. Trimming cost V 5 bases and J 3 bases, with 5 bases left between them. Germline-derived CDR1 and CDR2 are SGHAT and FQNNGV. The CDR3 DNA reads TGTGCCAGCAGCCCCGGCTACGAGCAGTACTTC. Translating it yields CASSPGYEQYF.

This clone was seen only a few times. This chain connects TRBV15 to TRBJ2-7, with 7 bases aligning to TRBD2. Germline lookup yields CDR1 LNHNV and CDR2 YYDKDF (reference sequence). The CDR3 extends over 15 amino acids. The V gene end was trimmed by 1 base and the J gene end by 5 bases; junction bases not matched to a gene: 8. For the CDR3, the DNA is TGTGCCACCAGCAGAGCGTTTACTAGCGTGAACGAGCAGTACTTC. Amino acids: CATSRAFTSVNEQYF.

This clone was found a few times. The chain's CDR3 is CAVKGQGKDTQYF. As DNA, the CDR3 is TGTGCCGTAAAGGGACAGGGAAAAGATACGCAGTATTTT. V usage is TRBV10-3 and J usage is TRBJ2-3; 9 nucleotides agree with TRBD1. Germline lookup yields CDR1 ENHRY and CDR2 SYGVKD. V was pared by 11 bases and J by 5 bases, with 8 bases of the junction left unmatched. The CDR3 spans 13 residues.

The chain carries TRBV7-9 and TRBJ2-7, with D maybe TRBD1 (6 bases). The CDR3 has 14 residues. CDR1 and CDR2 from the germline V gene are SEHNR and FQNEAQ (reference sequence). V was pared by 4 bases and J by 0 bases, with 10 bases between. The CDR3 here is CASSSTGFSYEQYF. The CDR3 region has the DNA TGTGCCAGCAGCTCGACAGGTTTCTCCTACGAGCAGTACTTC.